The next 19 T cell receptor beta chains were all read from a single sample in a study of OX40 agonist ivuxolimab in advanced cancers. Repertoires were generated with immunoSEQ multiplex PCR, while TCRdb's copy carries only in-frame clones and drops some. The sample has approximately 44,000 clones; under 90% are singletons. This sample comprised CD4+ or CD8+ T cells sorted from blood, obtained in a trial of the OX40 agonist ivuxolimab. The receptors shown here come from an adult with an advanced solid tumor such as melanoma, head and neck, liver or kidney cancer.

The chain carries TRBV20-1 and TRBJ2-5, with no clear D. This CDR3 comprises 11 residues. Germline CDR1 and CDR2: DFQATT and SNEGSKA (reference sequence). V was cut by 2 bases and J by 5 bases, with 6 bases left in between. The CDR3 bases are TGCAGTGCTAGAAAAGACGAGACCCAGTACTTC. This gives the protein CSARKDETQYF.

The chain has TRBV7-2 and TRBJ2-7; 9 bases fit TRBD1. This CDR3 has 14 amino acids. Losses at the gene ends were 1 base for V and 3 bases for J; bases not matched to a gene: 1. Per germline, CDR1 SGHTA and CDR2 FQGNSA. CDR3 nucleotide sequence: TGTGCCAGCAGCTTAGAGACAGGGGGCTACGAGCAGTACTTC. Protein sequence: CASSLETGGYEQYF.

The chain employs TRBV4-1 and TRBJ1-2; the D gene is possibly TRBD1 (5 bases). This CDR3 spans 16 amino acids. Between the trimmed V and J ends, which lost 0 bases and 4 bases, there was a span of 15 bases. CDR1 and CDR2 (germline): MGHRA, YSYEKL. The CDR3 nucleotides read TGCGCCAGCAGCCAAGATAGAGCAGGGACCATCTATGGCTACACCTTC. Translated: CASSQDRAGTIYGYTF.

This chain connects TRBV2 to TRBJ1-1; no definite D call. Germline CDR1 SNHLY, CDR2 FYNNEI. This CDR3 spans 13 amino acids. Trimming removed 4 bases from V and 4 bases from J, with 10 bases in between. In DNA form, the CDR3 reads TGTGCCAGCAGTGGGGGAATGGGCACTGAAGCTTTCTTT. As protein: CASSGGMGTEAFF.

The chain couples TRBV18 to TRBJ1-2, with D possibly TRBD1 on 6 matching bases. Germline V CDR1 and CDR2: KGHSH, LQKENI. This CDR3 has 12 amino acids. Trimming took off 3 bases at V and 5 bases at J, with 7 bases between the two ends. The CDR3 reads CASSPRGYGYTF. The CDR3 nucleotides are TGTGCCAGCTCACCCAGGGGATATGGCTACACCTTC. Using reference TRBV18 and TRBJ1-2 for the parts outside the CDR3, the full variable domain is NAGVMQNPRHLVRRRGQEARLRCSPMKGHSHVYWYRQLPEEGLKFMVYLQKENIIDESGMPKERFSAEFPKEGPSILRIQQVVRGDSAAYFCASSPRGYGYTFGSGTRLTVV.

The V call is TRBV28, the J call TRBJ1-2; TRBD1 is a possible D gene (6 bases). V lost 11 bases, J lost 8 bases, and 18 bases lay in between. In germline, CDR1 is MDHEN, CDR2 SYDVKM. This CDR3 has 12 amino acids. CDR3 sequence: CAGWTADEGYTF. The DNA for the CDR3 is TGTGCCGGATGGACAGCTGATGAAGGCTACACCTTC.

The V and J genes are TRBV5-4 and TRBJ1-1; tentatively, D is TRBD1 (6 bases). Trimming cost V 4 bases and J 1 base, with 11 bases left between them. This CDR3 spans 14 amino acids. Germline CDR1 SGHNT, CDR2 YYREEE (reference sequence). In DNA, the CDR3 is TGTGCCAGCAGCAGTGCGGGACAGAACACTGAAGCTTTCTTT. Translation: CASSSAGQNTEAFF. Combining the CDR3 with reference TRBV5-4 and TRBJ1-1 gives the whole variable domain ETGVTQSPTHLIKTRGQQVTLRCSSQSGHNTVSWYQQALGQGPQFIFQYYREEENGRGNFPPRFSGLQFPNYSSELNVNALELDDSALYLCASSSAGQNTEAFFGQGTRLTVV.

This clone was counted a single time. The V call is TRBV6-4, the J call TRBJ1-5; 8 positions match TRBD1. Trimming cost V 6 bases and J 6 bases; bases outside gene matches: 7. CDR1 MRHNA and CDR2 SNTAGT come from the germline V gene. The CDR3 contains 14 residues. The chain's CDR3 is CASSDRGGTQPQHF. In nucleotides, the CDR3 is TGTGCCAGCAGCGACAGGGGTGGAACTCAGCCCCAGCATTTT.

The chain uses TRBV29-1 and TRBJ1-1; D possibly corresponds to TRBD1 (5 bases). Deletions cut 3 bases from V and 0 bases from J, with 8 bases between. The germline gives CDR1 SQVTM, CDR2 ANQGSEA. This CDR3 is built from 13 residues. CDR3 sequence: CSVERGMNTEAFF. The CDR3 DNA reads as TGCAGCGTTGAGCGGGGGATGAACACTGAAGCTTTCTTT.

This clone was detected only once. This chain connects TRBV29-1 to TRBJ1-4; D gene uncertain. Germline CDR1 reads SQVTM; CDR2 reads ANQGSEA. The CDR3 is made up of 13 amino acids. Trimming left V 6 bases short and J 1 base short, with 9 bases between. CDR3 coding DNA: TGCAGCGTGGGGAAGGGAACTAATGAAAAACTGTTTTTT. This translates into CSVGKGTNEKLFF.

This chain uses TRBV2 with TRBJ1-2, with a possible D match to TRBD1 (6 bases). The length of the CDR3 is 13 residues. CDR1 is SNHLY and CDR2 is FYNNEI in the germline V gene. V was cut by 4 bases and J by 8 bases, with 14 bases left in between. In DNA, the CDR3 is TGTGCCAGCAGTGTAGGGGGAGGCGGAGGCTACACCTTC. Its translation is CASSVGGGGGYTF. Based on the CDR3 plus reference TRBV2 and TRBJ1-2, the full variable domain is EPEVTQTPSHQVTQMGQEVILRCVPISNHLYFYWYRQILGQKVEFLVSFYNNEISEKSEIFDDQFSVERPDGSNFTLKIRSTKLEDSAMYFCASSVGGGGGYTFGSGTRLTVV.

The chain recombines TRBV19 with TRBJ2-7; 10 bases match TRBD1. The CDR3 has 16 residues. After removal of 5 bases from V and 2 bases from J, the junction contained 9 bases not matched to a gene. CDR1 is LNHDA, CDR2 SQIVND, per germline (reference sequence). The CDR3 loop reads CASSVHGTGAPYEQYF. CDR3 coding DNA: TGTGCCAGTAGTGTGCACGGGACAGGGGCGCCCTACGAGCAGTACTTC.

The V and J genes are TRBV28 and TRBJ1-1; 7 nucleotides align to TRBD1. The V gene end was trimmed by 5 bases and the J gene end by 0 bases; junction bases not matched to a gene: 0. The CDR3 contains 13 residues. CDR1 is MDHEN and CDR2 is SYDVKM in the germline V gene. The CDR3 protein is CASSDRVNTEAFF. The CDR3 DNA follows: TGTGCCAGCAGTGACAGGGTGAACACTGAAGCTTTCTTT.

The V call is TRBV19, the J call TRBJ2-7; TRBD1 agrees at 7 bases. This CDR3 spans 13 amino acids. V gave up 2 bases and J gave up 2 bases; unmatched junction bases: 0. Germline CDR1 reads LNHDA; CDR2 reads SQIVND (reference sequence). The CDR3: CASSITGAYEQYF. The CDR3 region has the DNA TGTGCCAGTAGTATAACAGGGGCCTACGAGCAGTACTTC.

This clone occurred many times. The chain joins TRBV28 to TRBJ1-5, with TRBD1 matching 7 bases. Germline V CDR1 and CDR2: MDHEN, SYDVKM. CDR3 size: 14 residues. V lost 6 bases, J lost 4 bases, and 6 bases stayed unmatched. The CDR3 bases are TGTGCCAGCAGAACCGGGACAGCAAATCAGCCCCAGCATTTT. Protein sequence: CASRTGTANQPQHF.

This clone was found a few times. The chain couples TRBV28 to TRBJ1-4, with 8 nucleotides matching TRBD1. With V trimmed by 5 bases and J by 0 bases, 14 bases remained unmatched. The CDR3 consists of 19 residues. Germline-derived CDR1 and CDR2 are MDHEN and SYDVKM. Here the CDR3 reads CASSPPDRVGVATNEKLFF. CDR3 nucleotides: TGTGCCAGCAGTCCCCCGGACAGGGTGGGGGTTGCAACTAATGAAAAACTGTTTTTT. Supplemented by reference TRBV28 and TRBJ1-4, the full variable domain reads DVKVTQSSRYLVKRTGEKVFLECVQDMDHENMFWYRQDPGLGLRLIYFSYDVKMKEKGDIPEGYSVSREKKERFSLILESASTNQTSMYLCASSPPDRVGVATNEKLFFGSGTQLSVL.

This clone has only a few counts. This sequence joins TRBV5-1 and TRBJ2-5; the D call may be TRBD1 or TRBD2 (5 bases each). The CDR3 sequence is 15 residues long. Between the trimmed V and J ends, which lost 6 bases and 0 bases, there was a span of 15 bases. Germline assignment: CDR1 SGHRS and CDR2 YFSETQ. The chain's CDR3 is CASKRGDGHQETQYF. The DNA for the CDR3 is TGCGCCAGCAAGAGAGGGGATGGCCACCAAGAGACCCAGTACTTC.

The chain carries TRBV28 and TRBJ1-6; weak D call: TRBD1 (6 bases). Trimming removed 3 bases at V and 1 base at J, with 10 bases between. The CDR3 contains 16 residues. In germline, CDR1 is MDHEN, CDR2 SYDVKM. The CDR3 DNA reads TGTGCCAGCAGTTTGCGAACAGGGTCCTATAATTCACCCCTCCACTTT. This gives the protein CASSLRTGSYNSPLHF.

The chain carries TRBV21-1 and TRBJ1-2; the D segment call TRBD1 is taken from the table without a DNA check. TRBV21-1 is described as a pseudogene. This CDR3 has 14 amino acids. The CDR3 is CASSKAPGQYGYTF. CDR3 coding DNA: TGTGCCAGCAGCAAAGCCCCAGGACAGTATGGCTACACCTTC.